This T cell receptor beta chain was sequenced in a study of OX40 agonist ivuxolimab in advanced cancers. The CDR3 has 13 amino acids. V lost 7 bases and J lost 0, with 7 bases in between. Germline lookup yields CDR1 MNHNS and CDR2 SASEGT. Sequenced by immunoSEQ multiplex PCR; TCRdb stores in-frame clones only, minus some. The sample records tens of thousands of clones, roughly 88% being singletons. The material sequenced was CD4+ or CD8+ T cells sorted from blood, taken in a trial of the OX40 agonist ivuxolimab. The receptor was isolated from an adult with an advanced solid tumor such as melanoma, head and neck, liver or kidney cancer. This rearrangement joins TRBV6-1 to TRBJ2-1, with no clear D. CDR3 region: CASIEDSYNEQFF. CDR3 nucleotides: TGTGCCAGCATAGAGGACTCCTACAATGAGCAGTTCTTC.